This TCR beta chain was sequenced for a study of radiotherapy plus CTLA-4 blockade in lung cancer listed by TCRdb under 2018. The study in broad terms: Objective responses were observed in 15% to 20% of enrolled patients, and disease control was achieved in roughly 30%. What the study reported, not specific to this receptor: After treatment with radiotherapy and ipilimumab, TCR clones that came from tumors expanded in the peripheral blood. The strongest predictors of response, as reported, were early dynamic changes in blood T cell clones along with a rise in serum interferon-beta after radiation.

Germline trimming: 7 bases from V, 0 bases from J; junction bases outside gene matches: 5. The CDR3 measures 15 amino acids from cysteine to phenylalanine. Only CDR3 DNA remains: 45 bases, in frame from the first base. CDR1 SNHLY and CDR2 FYNNEI are derived from the germline V gene. Comment on this clone: Its antigen specificity is not known. Within one base of it there is no much larger clone, and no base qualities were kept.

The study evaluated CTLA-4 blockade (ipilimumab) given together with focal radiation therapy in patients who had chemo-refractory metastatic non-small-cell lung cancer. Preparation of the library involved the immunoSEQ multiplex PCR assay. TCRdb obtained this table from immuneACCESS and retained in-frame rearrangements with V and J assigned. These tables miss some clones; where compared with another copy, unresolved V genes account for less than half of the shortfall, and the remainder is unexplained. This sample lists about 95,000 clones; around 82% were detected once. The ten largest make up roughly 0.84% of the sample.

The chain joins TRBV2 to TRBJ1-5; TRBD1 matches 8 bases in the middle. The clonotype originates from a human donor with non-small cell lung cancer who had stable disease on radiotherapy plus ipilimumab. The sample consisted of peripheral blood, taken from a patient treated with radiotherapy plus ipilimumab. The CDR3 protein is CASTQTGDSNQPQHF. Here is the DNA: TGTGCCAGCACCCAGACAGGGGATAGCAATCAGCCCCAGCATTTT. The full variable domain, completed from the reference TRBV2 and TRBJ1-5 proteins outside the CDR3, reads EPEVTQTPSHQVTQMGQEVILRCVPISNHLYFYWYRQILGQKVEFLVSFYNNEISEKSEIFDDQFSVERPDGSNFTLKIRSTKLEDSAMYFCASTQTGDSNQPQHFGDGTRLSIL.